This T cell receptor beta chain was obtained from a study of blood T cells in healthy people across ages (dated by TCRdb to the mid-2010s). For context, the study as a whole: Template switching captured roughly one uniquely barcoded TCR beta cDNA molecule per two T cells in model experiments. Using the same blood draw, the study looked at two additional independent replicas of 1 million unique cDNA reads for two donors, one aged 18 to 30 and the other aged 80 or older. To avoid experimental bias, donors of different ages were distributed randomly across sequencing lanes. The donors were split into four age groups: young (average roughly 15 years), middle-aged (about 40), aged (over 55) and long-lived (approximately 80). Age-related changes in TCR beta repertoire diversity were measured in the study by deep sequencing normalized with unique cDNA molecular identifiers.

Beyond this particular receptor, the publication reports: There was a strong correlation between observed TCR beta diversity and the percentage of naive T cells measured by flow cytometry. Because the CMV infection status of the donors was unknown, age-related changes in expanded clonotypes may potentially have been confounded. Because profiling used bulk unsorted PBMCs, naive and antigen-experienced compartments could not be compared conclusively. As age increased, observed TCR beta diversity per million T cells dropped in a roughly linear way, and a significant reduction was already evident by age 40. Compared with the aged group, more naive CD4+ T cells, fewer expanded clones and increased TCR diversity were shown by the long-lived group, suggesting age selection. Estimates of total diversity based on one million sequenced T cells were considered lower bounds and underestimates.

The library relied on 5' RACE. Sequencing was performed on an Illumina HiSeq 2500. A second 7 to 11 cycle PCR used a sample-barcoded 5' primer and a J-beta primer mix. Each TCR beta cDNA molecule received a unique molecular identifier from a template-switch 5' adaptor carrying 12 random nucleotides. At least 2.5 million CDR3-containing paired-end reads were obtained from each sample. First-strand cDNA was synthesized from all RNA with the Mint cDNA synthesis kit, primed by a TRBC-specific oligonucleotide. Following uracil-DNA glycosylase treatment, all cDNA underwent a first 18-cycle PCR with the universal primers M1SS and BC2_uni_R. The authors' analysis ran thus. Each sample was normalized by randomly selecting 1 million high-quality reads, each carrying a distinct molecular identifier. Reads sharing molecular identifiers were discarded rather than binned into consensus sequences. MiTCR, with a Q25 quality threshold and the strictest error-elimination algorithm, was used for CDR3 identification, clonotype clustering and error correction. Lower-bound total TCR beta diversity was estimated with a nonparametric unseen species model using Euler transformation. TCRdb reprocessing: public reads trimmed at Q25 with fastp, clones called with MiXCR, in-frame beta chains kept. Identical CDR3 proteins give one entry, which carries the most common genes and DNA. TCRdb's processing, not the authors' own work, is the source of the V and J calls. The sample contains 800,000 to 950,000 distinct CDR3 sequences, roughly 52% of them found a single time. Over 10% of the sample rests with the top ten.

Systemically healthy Caucasian individuals from Russia, 39 in total and aged roughly 6 to 100 years, were included as donors. Ten milliliters of peripheral blood were drawn from each donor into EDTA-treated Vacutainer tubes. PBMCs were isolated by Ficoll-Paque density-gradient centrifugation, with at least 6 million obtained per sample. Trizol reagent was used to extract total RNA from PBMCs, with at least 5.5 micrograms per sample. For every donor, an aliquot of PBMCs went through flow cytometry to measure the percentages of naive CD45RAhigh/CD27high T cells. A word on this clonotype: No cognate antigen has been identified for it. No much larger clone is present one base from it, and per-base qualities are unavailable.

The cysteine opens and the phenylalanine closes a CDR3 of 17 amino acids. Only CDR3 DNA is held: 51 bases, read in frame from base 1. Clipping removes 5 bases from V and 0 bases from J, with 8 as the unmatched junction base count. The germline V gene (reference sequence) gives CDR1 as PRHDT and CDR2 as FYEKMQ. The sequence derives from a man in his thirties or forties in good health. Rearrangement joined TRBV13 to TRBJ2-7; 12 bases in the middle match TRBD2. Sequencing was done on a sample of blood. For the CDR3, the sequence is CASSSGTSGLISYEQYF. The nucleotide sequence reads as follows: TGTGCCAGCAGCAGTGGGACTAGCGGGTTGATCTCCTACGAGCAGTACTTC.